This T cell receptor beta chain was documented in a study of blood T cell repertoires in COVID-19. Study-wide context: Spain, Italy and the United States supplied samples that represented acute and convalescent COVID-19. Nucleic acid was either cDNA or gDNA, and it came from T cells, B-cell-depleted T cells, or PBMCs.

CDR1 is SGHNT and CDR2 is YENEEA in the germline V gene. The CDR3 spans 14 residues. The ends were cut back, 5 bases at V and 2 bases at J, with 9 bases in the middle. Per the original data handling: By means of reference gene primer amplification, nucleated cell counts were estimated. Only in-frame clones appear in the TCRdb table, and some are missing; sequencing was by immunoSEQ multiplex PCR. V and J calls and clone size come straight from that table; D and trimming were deduced from the DNA. The sample records approximately 94,000 clones, roughly 80% being singletons. The chain has TRBV11-3 and TRBJ2-2, with D tentatively TRBD2 (5 bases). This receptor was identified in a human donor in a cohort sampled during active COVID-19. Sequences were obtained from peripheral blood. The chain's CDR3 is CASSPRGNTGELFF. DNA of the CDR3: TGTGCCAGCAGCCCCCGGGGAAACACCGGGGAGCTGTTTTTT.